Listed here are 18 T cell receptor beta chains from one sample, sequenced in a study of blood T cell repertoires in COVID-19. The assay was immunoSEQ multiplex PCR, and TCRdb's table has in-frame clones only and misses some. The data show around 140,000 clones, approximately 84% seen once. Sequencing was done on a sample of peripheral blood. The origin of the receptors is a woman older than 75 with acute or convalescent COVID-19.

V and J are TRBV27 and TRBJ2-7; D ambiguous. Per the germline V gene, CDR1 is MNHEY and CDR2 is SMNVEV (reference sequence). V lost 3 bases to trimming and J lost 3 bases, with 15 bases between them. The CDR3 length is 15 residues. CDR3 sequence: CASSFDSSSFYEQYF. The CDR3 DNA reads as TGTGCCAGCAGTTTTGATTCGTCGAGCTTCTACGAGCAGTACTTC.

This clone has a single count. J is TRBJ1-1 and V is TRBV19; possibly TRBD1 for D (5 bases). V dropped 5 bases and J dropped 6 bases, with 19 bases sitting between them. The CDR3 covers 15 residues. Germline V CDR1 and CDR2: LNHDA, SQIVND (reference sequence). Here the CDR3 reads CASSLTFRVQSEAFF. For the CDR3, the DNA is TGTGCCAGTAGTCTTACCTTCAGGGTGCAGTCTGAAGCTTTCTTT.

The CDR3 coding sequence is TGTGCCAGCAGCTTGGGGTCGCGGGGCCAATACAATGAGCAGTTCTTC. Translated, it gives CASSLGSRGQYNEQFF. The V and J genes are TRBV5-6 and TRBJ2-1, with D tentatively TRBD2 (6 bases). Trimming took 0 bases from V and 4 from J, leaving 14 bases between them. CDR1 and CDR2 from the germline V gene are SGHDT and YYEEEE. CDR3 length: 16 residues. Combining the CDR3 with reference TRBV5-6 and TRBJ2-1 gives the whole variable domain DAGVTQSPTHLIKTRGQQVTLRCSPKSGHDTVSWYQQALGQGPQFIFQYYEEEERQRGNFPDRFSGHQFPNYSSELNVNALLLGDSALYLCASSLGSRGQYNEQFFGPGTRLTVL.

The V call is TRBV19, the J call TRBJ1-5, with 8 bases matching TRBD1. The CDR3 runs to 15 residues. The J segment lost 1 base and the V segment lost 7 bases, leaving 6 bases of the junction unmatched. Germline V CDR1 and CDR2: LNHDA, SQIVND (reference sequence). The DNA of the CDR3 is TGTGCCAGTAATGTAGACAGGGGAAGCAATCAGCCCCAGCATTTT. It translates to CASNVDRGSNQPQHF.

This rearrangement joins TRBV9 to TRBJ2-3; 8 bases line up with TRBD2. CDR1 and CDR2 from the germline V gene are SGDLS and YYNGEE. The CDR3 covers 16 residues. The V segment lost 0 bases and the J segment 3 bases; nucleotides outside the gene matches: 6. In DNA, the CDR3 is TGTGCCAGCAGCGTAGCGGGGGGGCTGGAAACAGATACGCAGTATTTT. Its protein product is CASSVAGGLETDTQYF.

This clone was seen just once. Mismatch with germline at one junction end may stem from a read error. The chain couples TRBV6-5 to TRBJ1-1; D is unresolved. There are 15 residues in the CDR3. Germline loops: CDR1 MNHEY, CDR2 SVGAGI. For the CDR3, the DNA is TGTGCCAGCAGTTACTCGAGTCCGGGGATCACTAAAGCTTTCTTT. Its protein is CASSYSSPGITKAFF.

This clone showed up just a few times. This rearrangement joins TRBV2 to TRBJ1-2, with TRBD1 identical over 7 bases. V lost 3 bases, J lost 4 bases, and 2 bases stayed unmatched. This CDR3 is built from 13 residues. Germline CDR1 reads SNHLY; CDR2 reads FYNNEI. As DNA, the CDR3 is TGTGCCAGCAGTGAGGGACAGCTCTATGGCTACACCTTC. It specifies CASSEGQLYGYTF.

The chain employs TRBV5-8 and TRBJ2-1; possibly TRBD2 for D (5 bases). This CDR3 has 14 amino acids. Germline V lookup: CDR1 SGHTS, CDR2 YDEGEE. V lost 6 bases and J lost 2, with 12 bases in between. The CDR3 coding sequence is TGTGCCAGCACCCTAGCCTCTCCCTACAATGAGCAGTTCTTC. Translating it yields CASTLASPYNEQFF.

The chain is built from TRBV11-2 and TRBJ2-5, with 10 bases that match TRBD2. This CDR3 contains 17 residues. V was clipped by 1 base and J by 4 bases; unmatched bases: 9. Germline assignment: CDR1 SGHAT and CDR2 FQNNGV. The CDR3 DNA reads TGTGCCAGCAGCTTAGGACCAGCGGGGGGGCCTGGAGAGACCCAGTACTTC. Its translation: CASSLGPAGGPGETQYF.

The CDR3 here is CASSLASGKLHF. The CDR3 DNA follows: TGTGCCAGCAGTTTGGCTTCGGGGAAATTGCATTTT. The chain carries TRBV12-3 or TRBV12-4 and TRBJ1-5; D unclear. The V end lost 3 bases, the J end lost 15 bases, and 15 bases lay between the germline ends. This CDR3 spans 12 amino acids.

CDR3 sequence: CASSPRTASNYGYTF. The CDR3 DNA reads as TGTGCCAGCAGTCCTAGGACAGCCTCTAACTATGGCTACACCTTC. This sequence joins TRBV27 and TRBJ1-2, with D perhaps TRBD1 (6 bases). Trimming stripped 5 bases from V and 0 bases from J, with 13 bases between. The CDR3 is 15 residues long. Germline assignment: CDR1 MNHEY and CDR2 SMNVEV (reference sequence).

This chain links TRBV6-5 with TRBJ2-2, with unresolved D. Germline loops: CDR1 MNHEY, CDR2 SVGAGI. V lost 2 bases and J 6 bases, leaving 4 bases between the germline ends. The CDR3 sequence is 12 residues long. For the CDR3, the DNA is TGTGCCAGCAGTTACCCAGCCGGGGAGCTGTTTTTT. This translates into CASSYPAGELFF.

The chain carries TRBV3-1 (or the pseudogene TRBV3-2) and TRBJ1-1; tentatively, D is TRBD1 (6 bases). CDR3 length equals 18 residues. The V end lost 0 bases, the J end lost 1 base, and 18 bases lay between the germline ends. The germline gives CDR1 LGHDT, CDR2 YNNKEL (reference sequence). CDR3 nucleotides: TGTGCCAGCAGCCAAGATTCGAGGGGGGGTACCTGGAACACTGAAGCTTTCTTT. Translation: CASSQDSRGGTWNTEAFF.

The chain joins TRBV5-6 to TRBJ1-5, with TRBD1 matching over 10 bases. From germline, CDR1 is SGHDT and CDR2 YYEEEE. V was pared by 1 base and J by 6 bases, with 7 bases of the junction left unmatched. The CDR3 has 16 amino acids. In nucleotides, the CDR3 is TGTGCCAGCAGCTTGTATTTGACAGGGGGCATTCAGCCCCAGCATTTT. It yields the protein CASSLYLTGGIQPQHF.

The V and J genes are TRBV30 and TRBJ2-2; D remains unclear. Looked up from germline, CDR1 is GTSNPN and CDR2 is SVGIG (reference sequence). V was cut by 3 bases and J by 2 bases, with 4 bases left in between. The CDR3 covers 12 residues. DNA for the CDR3: TGTGCCTGGAGCCCAAACACCGGGGAGCTGTTTTTT. Encoded protein: CAWSPNTGELFF.

The rearrangement links TRBV7-8 to TRBJ1-1; no firm D call. The CDR3 spans 14 residues. CDR1 is SGHVS, CDR2 FQNEAQ, per germline. V lost 1 base to trimming and J lost 1 base, with 7 bases between them. The CDR3 DNA reads TGTGCCAGCAGCTTAGGTCTCTCGAACACTGAAGCTTTCTTT. Translating it yields CASSLGLSNTEAFF. Together with reference TRBV7-8 and TRBJ1-1, the CDR3 gives the full variable domain: GAGVSQSPRYKVAKRGQDVALRCDPISGHVSLFWYQQALGQGPEFLTYFQNEAQLDKSGLPSDRFFAERPEGSVSTLKIQRTQQEDSAVYLCASSLGLSNTEAFFGQGTRLTVV.

This sequence joins TRBV7-2 and TRBJ1-2; 8 bases fit TRBD1. Trimming at V came to 4 bases and at J to 5 bases, leaving 15 bases not matched to a gene. The CDR3 has 17 residues. The germline gives CDR1 SGHTA, CDR2 FQGNSA. CDR3 DNA: TGTGCCAGCAGCTCAAAAGCCGGGACAGGCACCCCTTATGGCTACACCTTC. The encoded protein is CASSSKAGTGTPYGYTF.

This clone was observed a single time. V gene TRBV6-5 combines with J gene TRBJ1-2, with D tentatively TRBD1 (5 bases). Trimming removed 0 bases from V and 6 bases from J, with 17 bases in between. The CDR3 is 16 residues long. CDR1 is MNHEY and CDR2 is SVGAGI in the germline V gene. CDR3 in amino acids: CASSYSHAQGSHGYTF. The CDR3 nucleotides read TGTGCCAGCAGTTACTCACACGCCCAGGGTAGCCATGGCTACACCTTC.